The entry that follows covers one T cell receptor (beta chain) sequence. Its matching antigen is unknown. PCR used 60 Vbeta primers and 13 Jbeta primers. Only in-frame clones appear in the TCRdb table, and some are missing; sequencing was by immunoSEQ multiplex PCR. The specimen's table records 150,000 to 250,000 clones. The data belong to a study of cytomegalovirus exposure and HLA in healthy donors. General study findings and limits: The authors confirmed in vitro that a few CMV-associated chains were specific for CMV antigens. In a later analysis, productive TCRs from donors in an Asian-associated ancestry cluster reportedly carried fewer N-insertions than the cohort mean.

The CDR3 loop spans 14 amino acids. V shed 10 bases, J shed 4 bases, and the junction held 7 bases outside the gene matches. Germline V gene data show CDR1 as MDHEN and CDR2 as SYDVKM. Sequencing was carried out using PBMCs. The chain joins TRBV28 to TRBJ2-2; 9 bases fit TRBD1. The clonotype originates from a boy younger than 18 in good health and CMV-seronegative. The DNA of the CDR3 is TGTGCCACACTAGGACAGGGGATCACCGGGGAGCTGTTTTTT. Its protein is CATLGQGITGELFF.